This T cell receptor beta chain emerged from a study of metastatic and nonmetastatic thyroid tumors. The overall study: Repertoires were compared across blood and tumor or nodule tissue from malignant and benign thyroid patients.

Study-wide results and limits: Across blood and tumor, TCR beta diversity in malignant thyroid tumors was reportedly significantly higher than in benign nodules.

The CDR3 has 16 residues. V trimming: 9 bases; J trimming: 5 bases; junction bases outside the gene matches: 13. Germline CDR1 LNHDA, CDR2 SQIVND (reference sequence). In the authors' methods: Clinicopathological groups supplied CDR3 differences that were used to build a distant-metastasis classifier for papillary thyroid cancer. With MiXCR, TCRdb called clones anew from the PCR reads. TCRdb's processing, not the authors' own work, is the source of the V and J calls. The table shows tens of thousands of clones, with 20% occurring only once. No patient received treatment before thyroid surgery. As to this clone: Antigen: not known.

The rearrangement joins TRBV19 to TRBJ1-5; TRBD1 matches 10 bases. The source of this sequence is a female donor with papillary thyroid cancer or a benign thyroid nodule (not recorded which). Some clones in this sample may be carry-over from other donors' samples. Sequenced material: adjacent normal tissue. As DNA, the CDR3 is TGTGCCAGCGCCCTCCGGGACAGGGGTTACGATCAGCCCCAGCATTTT. It translates to CASALRDRGYDQPQHF.